The T cell receptor (beta chain) described here comes from a study of post-analysis software for immune sequencing data. Study as a whole: Courses of disease covered relapsing-remitting, secondary progressive and progressive-relapsing multiple sclerosis. Study-wide findings and caveats: The study found TRBV5-6, TRBV5-1 and TRBV20-1 among about five TRBV segments more frequent in patients than controls.

Germline CDR1 and CDR2: LNHNV and YYDKDF (reference sequence). There are 16 residues in the CDR3. Notes on this clonotype: Its antigen is undetermined. A read error may produce the germline difference seen at one junction end.

Every TCR beta cDNA library bore unique molecular identifiers. TCRdb re-analysed the PCR reads in MiXCR, keeping a single row per CDR3 protein. Counted here are around 400,000 distinct CDR3 sequences, 30% to 45% occurring once; the ten biggest clones make up 6.5% to 8%. This receptor was identified in a girl under 10 years old with multiple sclerosis. Sequences were obtained from blood. V is TRBV15 and J is TRBJ2-5, with 9 bases matching TRBD2. CDR3 protein: CATGRTSGPYQETQYF. The DNA of the CDR3 is TGTGCCACCGGCAGAACTAGCGGGCCCTACCAAGAGACCCAGTACTTC. Full variable domain (missing parts from reference TRBV15 and TRBJ2-5): DAMVIQNPRYQVTQFGKPVTLSCSQTLNHNVMYWYQQKSSQAPKLLFHYYDKDFNNEADTPDNFQSRRPNTSFCFLDIRSPGLGDTAMYLCATGRTSGPYQETQYFGPGTRLLVL.